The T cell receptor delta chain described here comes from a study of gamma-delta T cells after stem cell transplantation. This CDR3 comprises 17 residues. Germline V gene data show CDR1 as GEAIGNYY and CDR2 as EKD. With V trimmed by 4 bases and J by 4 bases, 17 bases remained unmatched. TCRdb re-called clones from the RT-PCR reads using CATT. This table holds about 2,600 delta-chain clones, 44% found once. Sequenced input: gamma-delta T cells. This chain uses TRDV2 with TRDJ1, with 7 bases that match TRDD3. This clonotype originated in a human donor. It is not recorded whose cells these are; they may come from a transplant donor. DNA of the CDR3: TGTGCCTGTGATCCTCTGGGGGCTAACACTTCCCTCGATAAACTCATCTTT. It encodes CACDPLGANTSLDKLIF.